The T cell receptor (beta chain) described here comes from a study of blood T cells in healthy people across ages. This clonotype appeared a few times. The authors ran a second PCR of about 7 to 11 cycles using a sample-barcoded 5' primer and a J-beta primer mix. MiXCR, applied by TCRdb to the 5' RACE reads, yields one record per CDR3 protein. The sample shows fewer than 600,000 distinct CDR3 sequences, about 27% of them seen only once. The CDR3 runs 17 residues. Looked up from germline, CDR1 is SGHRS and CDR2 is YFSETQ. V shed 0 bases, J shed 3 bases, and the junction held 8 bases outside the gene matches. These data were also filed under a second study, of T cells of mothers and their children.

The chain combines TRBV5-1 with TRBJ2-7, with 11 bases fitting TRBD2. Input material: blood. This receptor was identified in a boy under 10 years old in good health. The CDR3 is CASSLAGGLAELYEQYF. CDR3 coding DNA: TGCGCCAGCAGCTTGGCGGGGGGACTAGCGGAGCTCTACGAGCAGTACTTC.